The 18 T cell receptor beta chains below come from one sample, sequenced in a study of OX40 agonist ivuxolimab in advanced cancers. Generated by immunoSEQ multiplex PCR, the TCRdb table keeps only in-frame clones and is missing some. The data show about 58,000 clones, about 88% seen once. The sequencing here drew on CD4+ or CD8+ T cells sorted from blood, taken in a trial of the OX40 agonist ivuxolimab. The receptors shown here come from an adult with an advanced solid tumor such as melanoma, head and neck, liver or kidney cancer.

The chain is built from TRBV7-6 and TRBJ1-1; D unclear. V lost 0 bases and J 1 base, leaving 3 bases between the germline ends. Germline V gene lookup returns CDR1 SGHVS and CDR2 FNYEAQ. The CDR3 consists of 13 residues. The CDR3 coding sequence is TGTGCCAGCAGCTTAGCTCCGAACACTGAAGCTTTCTTT. It specifies CASSLAPNTEAFF.

The rearrangement links TRBV2 to TRBJ1-5; weak D call: TRBD1 (5 bases). V lost 6 bases, J lost 4 bases, and 16 bases lay in between. The germline gives CDR1 SNHLY, CDR2 FYNNEI. The CDR3 loop spans 15 amino acids. DNA for the CDR3: TGTGCCAGCAGCGGGATGGACACAAGGAATCAGCCCCAGCATTTT. Amino acid sequence: CASSGMDTRNQPQHF.

CDR3 coding DNA: TGTGCCTCCCGGGAGGGACCTTTCCTCAATCAGCCCCAGCATTTT. Its protein product is CASREGPFLNQPQHF. This rearrangement joins TRBV5-5 to TRBJ1-5, with D maybe TRBD1 (5 bases). From germline, CDR1 is SGHKS and CDR2 YYEKEE (reference sequence). This CDR3 is built from 15 residues. Deletions cut 10 bases from V and 3 bases from J, with 20 bases between.

The J gene is TRBJ2-3, the V gene TRBV6-1; D not resolved. Germline values: CDR1 MNHNS, CDR2 SASEGT. The CDR3 spans 13 residues. With 7 bases removed from V and 0 bases from J, the gap between germline ends came to 8 bases. This chain's CDR3 is CASTPGSTDTQYF. The CDR3, as DNA: TGTGCCAGCACCCCGGGCAGCACAGATACGCAGTATTTT.

The V gene is TRBV11-2, the J gene TRBJ1-4, with D perhaps TRBD1 (5 bases). Deletions cut 6 bases from V and 5 bases from J, with 16 bases between. The CDR3 covers 15 residues. Germline-derived CDR1 and CDR2 are SGHAT and FQNNGV. The CDR3 coding sequence is TGTGCCAGCAGAGGGGCGGCAGGCTTCAATGAAAAACTGTTTTTT. The encoded protein is CASRGAAGFNEKLFF.

This chain links TRBV18 with TRBJ2-2, with TRBD1 identical over 9 bases. Germline CDR1 and CDR2: KGHSH and LQKENI. J lost 6 bases, V lost 3 bases, and 5 bases had no gene match. The CDR3 contains 15 residues. The CDR3 region is CASSPDRGVAGELFF. The CDR3 nucleotides are TGTGCCAGCTCACCGGACAGGGGAGTCGCCGGGGAGCTGTTTTTT.

The V and J genes are TRBV10-2 and TRBJ1-4, with 8 nucleotides matching TRBD1. The V gene's germline CDR1 is WSHSY and CDR2 SAAADI. After removal of 5 bases from V and 8 bases from J, the junction contained 10 bases not matched to a gene. The CDR3 length is 15 residues. This CDR3 reads CASSRTGTGSEKLFF. The CDR3 nucleotides are TGCGCCAGCAGTCGTACCGGGACAGGAAGCGAAAAACTGTTTTTT.

This chain joins TRBV5-1 and TRBJ2-1, with 7 bases lining up with TRBD1. CDR1 is SGHRS and CDR2 is YFSETQ in the germline V gene. This CDR3 has 14 amino acids. V shed 0 bases and J 8 bases; nucleotides not matched to a gene: 5. The CDR3 DNA is TGCGCCAGCAGCTTGGAACAGGGGCAGGATGAGCAGTTCTTC. Protein product: CASSLEQGQDEQFF.

The chain has TRBV18 and TRBJ2-2; 8 bases match TRBD1. Germline V CDR1 and CDR2: KGHSH, LQKENI. The CDR3 is 15 residues long. V dropped 3 bases and J dropped 4; count of bases not matched to a gene: 4. CDR3 bases: TGTGCCAGCTCACCCGGACAGGGTTTCACCGGGGAGCTGTTTTTT. Its protein product is CASSPGQGFTGELFF.

The V call is TRBV6-1, the J call TRBJ1-1; D may be TRBD1 (6 bases). The CDR3 contains 15 residues. V dropped 5 bases and J dropped 1 base, with 14 bases sitting between them. CDR1 is MNHNS and CDR2 is SASEGT in the germline V gene. CDR3 DNA: TGTGCCAGCAGTCCCAACCCAGGGGCGAACACTGAAGCTTTCTTT. It encodes CASSPNPGANTEAFF.

This clone was detected once. The chain is built from TRBV7-8 and TRBJ1-1; D not resolved. The V and J ends lost 5 bases and 2 bases respectively, with 12 bases between them. CDR3 length: 14 amino acids. Germline V lookup: CDR1 SGHVS, CDR2 FQNEAQ. The CDR3: CASSLERFNTEAFF. CDR3 nucleotide sequence: TGTGCCAGCAGCCTAGAGAGGTTTAACACTGAAGCTTTCTTT.

The rearrangement links TRBV5-1 to TRBJ2-7; D perhaps matches TRBD1 (5 bases). CDR3 length: 14 amino acids. CDR1 SGHRS and CDR2 YFSETQ come from the germline V gene. Trimming left V 2 bases short and J 7 bases short, with 16 bases between. CDR3 coding DNA: TGCGCCAGCAGCTTTCAGGGTGGGCTAGAGGAGCAGTACTTC. This codes for CASSFQGGLEEQYF.

This clone is labeled medium-sized. This rearrangement joins TRBV5-4 to TRBJ2-7; D is unclear. This CDR3 contains 14 residues. Looked up from germline, CDR1 is SGHNT and CDR2 is YYREEE (reference sequence). V was pared by 4 bases and J by 6 bases, with 17 bases between. The CDR3 reads CASSPAGLTGEQYF. The CDR3 DNA follows: TGTGCCAGCAGCCCCGCCGGGTTAACTGGCGAGCAGTACTTC. Filled out from reference TRBV5-4 and TRBJ2-7, the complete variable domain reads ETGVTQSPTHLIKTRGQQVTLRCSSQSGHNTVSWYQQALGQGPQFIFQYYREEENGRGNFPPRFSGLQFPNYSSELNVNALELDDSALYLCASSPAGLTGEQYFGPGTRLTVT.

This chain uses TRBV19 with TRBJ2-3; 7 nucleotides agree with TRBD2. CDR1 LNHDA and CDR2 SQIVND come from the germline V gene (reference sequence). The CDR3 length is 13 residues. After removal of 8 bases from V and 3 bases from J, the junction contained 5 bases not matched to a gene. CDR3 bases: TGTGCCAGTGGATATAGCGGGACAGATACGCAGTATTTT. This translates into CASGYSGTDTQYF.

The chain links TRBV28 to TRBJ2-1; TRBD2 agrees at 8 bases. Germline trimming cut 7 bases from V and 3 bases from J; bases unmatched to any gene: 5. The CDR3 is 14 amino acids. From germline, CDR1 is MDHEN and CDR2 SYDVKM. The CDR3 region has the DNA TGTGCCAGCAACCGAGCGGGGGTCTACAATGAGCAGTTCTTC. Translation: CASNRAGVYNEQFF.

This clone has a single count. CDR3 region: CASSLPGMNTEAFF. Written as DNA, the CDR3 is TGCGCCAGCAGCTTGCCCGGGATGAACACTGAAGCTTTCTTT. The chain combines TRBV5-1 with TRBJ1-1; D remains ambiguous. The V gene's germline CDR1 is SGHRS and CDR2 YFSETQ. V was clipped by 1 base and J by 0 bases, with 7 bases between them. This CDR3 is built from 14 residues.

The J gene is TRBJ2-7, the V gene TRBV11-2, with 8 bases lining up with TRBD2. There are 16 residues in the CDR3. Germline trimming cut 0 bases from V and 0 bases from J; bases unmatched to any gene: 4. Per germline, CDR1 SGHAT and CDR2 FQNNGV. The CDR3 reads CASSLDWGLVSYEQYF. The CDR3, as DNA: TGTGCCAGCAGCTTAGATTGGGGACTAGTCTCCTACGAGCAGTACTTC.

This chain joins TRBV6-5 and TRBJ1-1; no reliable D call. The CDR3 runs 11 residues. Germline V CDR1 and CDR2: MNHEY, SVGAGI. V lost 2 bases and J 7 bases, leaving 5 bases between the germline ends. The CDR3 DNA reads as TGTGCCAGCAGTTACGACGGTGAAGCTTTCTTT. Amino acid sequence: CASSYDGEAFF.